This record concerns one T cell receptor beta chain sequence. This sample stems from a study of shared clonotypes between healthy human individuals. Sequencing used immunoSEQ multiplex PCR; TCRdb keeps in-frame clones, though not all of them. The table lists more than 1.2 million clones, 98% of them singletons, with 0.36% in the top ten. Trimming pared 8 bases from V and 5 bases from J, leaving 24 bases between. The length of the CDR3 is 16 residues. Germline CDR1 KGHSH, CDR2 LQKENI. J is TRBJ2-5 and V is TRBV18; D is perhaps TRBD2 (6 bases). The receptor's source is a young man in good health. The sequencing sample was made of naive CD4+ T cells sorted from blood. The subset was: CD45RA+ positively selected. In DNA, the CDR3 is TGTGCCAGCACCACATCTGCGGGGCTAGGGGCGGAGACCCAGTACTTC. Translated, it gives CASTTSAGLGAETQYF.